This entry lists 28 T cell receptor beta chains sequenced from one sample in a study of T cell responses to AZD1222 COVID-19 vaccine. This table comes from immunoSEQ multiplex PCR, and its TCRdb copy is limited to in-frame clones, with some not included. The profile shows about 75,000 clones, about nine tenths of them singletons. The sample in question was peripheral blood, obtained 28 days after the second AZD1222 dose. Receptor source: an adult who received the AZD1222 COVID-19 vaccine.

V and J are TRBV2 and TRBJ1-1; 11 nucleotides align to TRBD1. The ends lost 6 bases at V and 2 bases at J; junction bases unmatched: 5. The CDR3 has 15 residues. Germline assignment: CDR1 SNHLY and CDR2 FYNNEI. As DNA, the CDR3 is TGTGCCAGCAGCGACCGGACAGGGGGCAACACTGAAGCTTTCTTT. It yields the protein CASSDRTGGNTEAFF.

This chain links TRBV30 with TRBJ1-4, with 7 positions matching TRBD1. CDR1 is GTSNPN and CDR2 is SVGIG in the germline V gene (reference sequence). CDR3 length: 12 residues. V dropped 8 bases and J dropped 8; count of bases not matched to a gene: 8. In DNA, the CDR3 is TGTGCCCTTGGACAGGAAGCAGAAAAACTGTTTTTT. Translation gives CALGQEAEKLFF.

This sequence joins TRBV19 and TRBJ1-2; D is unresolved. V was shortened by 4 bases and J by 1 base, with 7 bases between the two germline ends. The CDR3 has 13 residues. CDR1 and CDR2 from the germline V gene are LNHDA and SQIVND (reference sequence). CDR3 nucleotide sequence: TGTGCCAGTAGTAGGGATCTTAACTATGGCTACACCTTC. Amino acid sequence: CASSRDLNYGYTF.

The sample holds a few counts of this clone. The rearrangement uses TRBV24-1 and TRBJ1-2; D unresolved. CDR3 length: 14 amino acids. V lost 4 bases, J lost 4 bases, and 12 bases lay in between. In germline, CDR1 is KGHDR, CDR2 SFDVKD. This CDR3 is CATSEEGLRYGYTF. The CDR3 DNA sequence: TGTGCCACCAGTGAGGAGGGCCTCCGCTATGGCTACACCTTC.

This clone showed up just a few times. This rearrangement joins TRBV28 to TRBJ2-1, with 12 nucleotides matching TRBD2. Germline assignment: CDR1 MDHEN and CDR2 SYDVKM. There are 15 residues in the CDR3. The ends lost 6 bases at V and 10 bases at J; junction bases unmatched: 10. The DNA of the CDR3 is TGTGCCAGCAGCCCCACTAGCGGGGGGTTAGAAGAGCAGTTCTTC. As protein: CASSPTSGGLEEQFF. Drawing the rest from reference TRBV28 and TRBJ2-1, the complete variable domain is DVKVTQSSRYLVKRTGEKVFLECVQDMDHENMFWYRQDPGLGLRLIYFSYDVKMKEKGDIPEGYSVSREKKERFSLILESASTNQTSMYLCASSPTSGGLEEQFFGPGTRLTVL.

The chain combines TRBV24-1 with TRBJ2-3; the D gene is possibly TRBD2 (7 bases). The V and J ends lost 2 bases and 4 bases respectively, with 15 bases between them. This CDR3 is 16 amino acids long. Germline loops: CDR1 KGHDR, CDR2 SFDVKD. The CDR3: CATSDSGGGLPDTQYF. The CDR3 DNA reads TGTGCCACCAGTGATTCTGGCGGGGGCCTCCCAGATACGCAGTATTTT.

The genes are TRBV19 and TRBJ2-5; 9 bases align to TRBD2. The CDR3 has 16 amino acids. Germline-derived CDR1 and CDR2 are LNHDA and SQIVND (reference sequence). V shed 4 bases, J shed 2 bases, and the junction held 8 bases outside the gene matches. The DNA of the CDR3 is TGTGCCAGTAGTAGATATCTAGCGGGGACACAAGAGACCCAGTACTTC. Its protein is CASSRYLAGTQETQYF.

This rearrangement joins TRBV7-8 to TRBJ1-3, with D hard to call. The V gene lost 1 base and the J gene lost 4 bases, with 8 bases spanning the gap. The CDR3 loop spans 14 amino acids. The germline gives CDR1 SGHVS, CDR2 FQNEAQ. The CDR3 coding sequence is TGTGCCAGCAGCTTAGGAAGTGGGGGAAACACCATATATTTT. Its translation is CASSLGSGGNTIYF.

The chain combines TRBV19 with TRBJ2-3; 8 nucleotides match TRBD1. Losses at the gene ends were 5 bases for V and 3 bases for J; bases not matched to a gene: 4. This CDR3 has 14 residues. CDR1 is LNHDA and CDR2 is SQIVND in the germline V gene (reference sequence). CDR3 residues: CASSPGQATDTQYF. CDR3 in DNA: TGTGCCAGTAGTCCGGGACAGGCAACAGATACGCAGTATTTT.

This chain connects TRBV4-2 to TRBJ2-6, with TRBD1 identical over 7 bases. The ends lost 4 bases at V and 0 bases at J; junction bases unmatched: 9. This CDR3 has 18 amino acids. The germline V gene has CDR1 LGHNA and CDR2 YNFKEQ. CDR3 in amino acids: CASSRTGQESSGANVLTF. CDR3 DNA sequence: TGTGCCAGCAGCCGGACTGGACAGGAGAGCTCTGGGGCCAACGTCCTGACTTTC.

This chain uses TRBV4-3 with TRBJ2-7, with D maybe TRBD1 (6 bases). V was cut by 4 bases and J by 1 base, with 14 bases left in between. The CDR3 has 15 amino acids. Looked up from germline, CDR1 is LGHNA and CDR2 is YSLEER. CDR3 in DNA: TGCGCCAGCAGCCCGGGACAAGTCGCGTCCTACGAGCAGTACTTC. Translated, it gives CASSPGQVASYEQYF.

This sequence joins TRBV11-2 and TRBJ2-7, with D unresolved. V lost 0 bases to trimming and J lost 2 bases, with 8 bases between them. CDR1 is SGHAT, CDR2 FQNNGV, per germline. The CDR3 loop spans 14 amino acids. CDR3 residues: CASSLELGPYEQYF. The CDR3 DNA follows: TGTGCCAGCAGCTTAGAACTGGGTCCCTACGAGCAGTACTTC.

The CDR3 nucleotides read TGTGCCACCAGTGTCCCGGAAGTGGGGAGATATAGCAATCAGCCCCAGCATTTT. Amino acids: CATSVPEVGRYSNQPQHF. The chain is built from TRBV24-1 and TRBJ1-5; D gene unclear. V lost 5 bases, J lost 0 bases, and 19 bases lay in between. This CDR3 contains 18 residues. Germline-derived CDR1 and CDR2 are KGHDR and SFDVKD.

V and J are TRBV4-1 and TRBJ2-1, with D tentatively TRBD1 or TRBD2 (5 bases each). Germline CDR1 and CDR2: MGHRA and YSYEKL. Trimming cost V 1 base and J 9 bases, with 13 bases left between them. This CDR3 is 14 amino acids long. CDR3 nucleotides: TGCGCCAGCAGCCAAGTCGGGGCTTTGAGTGAGCAGTTCTTC. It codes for CASSQVGALSEQFF.

The CDR3 reads CASSLGGLGGQETQYF. DNA of the CDR3: TGCGCCAGCAGCTTAGGAGGACTAGGGGGGCAAGAGACCCAGTACTTC. The chain uses TRBV5-1 and TRBJ2-5; possible D gene TRBD2, 7 bases. Trimming left V 2 bases short and J 2 bases short, with 16 bases between. This CDR3 has 16 residues. Germline V gene lookup returns CDR1 SGHRS and CDR2 YFSETQ.

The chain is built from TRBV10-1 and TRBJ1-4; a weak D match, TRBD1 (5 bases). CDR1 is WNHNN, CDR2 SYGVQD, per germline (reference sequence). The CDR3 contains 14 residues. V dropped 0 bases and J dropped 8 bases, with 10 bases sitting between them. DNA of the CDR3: TGCGCCAGCAGTGAGTCGGGGGAAGGCGAAAAACTGTTTTTT. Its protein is CASSESGEGEKLFF.

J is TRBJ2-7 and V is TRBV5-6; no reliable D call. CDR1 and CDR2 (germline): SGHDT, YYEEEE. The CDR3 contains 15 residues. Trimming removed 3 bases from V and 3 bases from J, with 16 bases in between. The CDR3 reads CASSSRSTWFYEQYF. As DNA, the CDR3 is TGTGCCAGCAGCTCTCGATCTACCTGGTTCTACGAGCAGTACTTC.

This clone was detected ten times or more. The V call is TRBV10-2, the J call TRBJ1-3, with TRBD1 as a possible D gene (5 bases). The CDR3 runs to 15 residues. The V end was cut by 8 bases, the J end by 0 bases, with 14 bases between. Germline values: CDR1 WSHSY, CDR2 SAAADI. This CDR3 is CASGLGGISGNTIYF. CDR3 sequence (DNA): TGCGCCAGCGGGCTCGGGGGTATCTCTGGAAACACCATATATTTT.

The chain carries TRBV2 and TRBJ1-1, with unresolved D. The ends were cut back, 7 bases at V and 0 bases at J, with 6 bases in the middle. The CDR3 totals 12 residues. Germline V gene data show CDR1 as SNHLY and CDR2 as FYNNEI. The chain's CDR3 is CASTIMNTEAFF. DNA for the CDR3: TGTGCCAGCACTATCATGAACACTGAAGCTTTCTTT.

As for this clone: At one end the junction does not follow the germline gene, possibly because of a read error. CDR3 protein: CASSNGENSNYDYTF. The DNA for the CDR3 is TGTGCCAGCAGCAACGGGGAAAACTCAAACTATGACTACACCTTC. The rearrangement joins TRBV6-2 or TRBV6-3 to TRBJ1-2; D remains ambiguous. CDR3 length: 15 residues. Germline CDR1 reads MNHEY; CDR2 reads SVGEGT.

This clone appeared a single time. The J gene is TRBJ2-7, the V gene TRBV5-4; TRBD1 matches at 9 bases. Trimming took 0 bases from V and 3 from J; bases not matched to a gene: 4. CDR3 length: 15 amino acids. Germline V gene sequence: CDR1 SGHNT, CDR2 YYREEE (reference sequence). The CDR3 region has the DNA TGTGCCAGCAGCTTGGATTTGACAGGGGGCTACGAGCAGTACTTC. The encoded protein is CASSLDLTGGYEQYF.

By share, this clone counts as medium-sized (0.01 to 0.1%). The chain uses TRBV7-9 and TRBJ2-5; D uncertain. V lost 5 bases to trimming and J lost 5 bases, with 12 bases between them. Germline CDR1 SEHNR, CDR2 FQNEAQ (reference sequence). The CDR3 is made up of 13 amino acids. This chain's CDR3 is CASSDDLRETQYF. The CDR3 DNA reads TGTGCCAGCAGCGACGATCTTAGGGAGACCCAGTACTTC. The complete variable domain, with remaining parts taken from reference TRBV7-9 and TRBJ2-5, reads DTGVSQNPRHKITKRGQNVTFRCDPISEHNRLYWYRQTLGQGPEFLTYFQNEAQLEKSRLLSDRFSAERPKGSFSTLEIQRTEQGDSAMYLCASSDDLRETQYFGPGTRLLVL.

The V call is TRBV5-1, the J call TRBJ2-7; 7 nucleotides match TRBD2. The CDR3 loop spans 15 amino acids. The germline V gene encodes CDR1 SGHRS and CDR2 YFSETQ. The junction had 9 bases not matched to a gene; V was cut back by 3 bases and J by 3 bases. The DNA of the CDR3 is TGCGCCAGCAGCTGGGCTAGCGGAGCTATCTACGAGCAGTACTTC. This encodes CASSWASGAIYEQYF.

CDR3 nucleotide sequence: TGTGCCAGCAGCTTGACAGGGGGACGAGACACTGAAGCTTTCTTT. Translated: CASSLTGGRDTEAFF. The J gene is TRBJ1-1, the V gene TRBV7-3; 9 bases line up with TRBD1. Trimming took 3 bases from V and 3 from J; bases not matched to a gene: 5. The CDR3 spans 15 residues. The germline gives CDR1 SGHTA, CDR2 FQGTGA.

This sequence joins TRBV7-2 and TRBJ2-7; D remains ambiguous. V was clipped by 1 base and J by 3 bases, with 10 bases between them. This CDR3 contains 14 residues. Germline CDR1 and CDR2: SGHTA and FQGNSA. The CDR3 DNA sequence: TGTGCCAGCAGCTTAGGGATGAGGCTCTACGAGCAGTACTTC. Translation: CASSLGMRLYEQYF.

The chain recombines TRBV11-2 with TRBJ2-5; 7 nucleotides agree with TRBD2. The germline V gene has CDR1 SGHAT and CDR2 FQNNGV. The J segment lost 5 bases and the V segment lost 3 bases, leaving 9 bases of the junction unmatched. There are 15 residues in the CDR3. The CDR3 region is CASSFGPSGGETQYF. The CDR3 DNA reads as TGTGCCAGCAGCTTTGGGCCGTCCGGGGGGGAGACCCAGTACTTC.

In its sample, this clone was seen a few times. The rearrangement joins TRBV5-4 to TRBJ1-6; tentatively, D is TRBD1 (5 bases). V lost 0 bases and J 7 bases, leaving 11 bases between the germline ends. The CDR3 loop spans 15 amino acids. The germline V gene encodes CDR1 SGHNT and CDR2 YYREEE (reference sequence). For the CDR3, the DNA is TGTGCCAGCAGCTTGGAAGGGACGGTGAATTCACCCCTCCACTTT. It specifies CASSLEGTVNSPLHF.

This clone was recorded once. In DNA, the CDR3 is TGTGCCAGCAGCTTAGTCGGGTCCGGCATCTCCTACGAGCAGTACTTC. Protein product: CASSLVGSGISYEQYF. The J gene is TRBJ2-7, the V gene TRBV11-3; D call uncertain. This CDR3 comprises 16 residues. Trimming shortened V by 1 base and J by 0 bases, and 13 bases separated the two germline ends. CDR1 and CDR2 (germline): SGHNT, YENEEA.